This T cell receptor (beta chain) was sequenced for a study of OX40 agonist ivuxolimab in advanced cancers. Study summary: Aged about 20 to 80 with a mean of about 60 years, they were approximately 80% male.

The repertoire was sequenced with immunoSEQ multiplex PCR; TCRdb's copy has only in-frame clones and lacks some. This sample yields 26,000 or so clones, of which about 90% are seen a single time; 19% belongs to the top ten. The CDR3 sequence is 15 residues long. Germline loops: CDR1 MRHNA, CDR2 SNTAGT. V lost 1 base and J lost 1; bases outside the gene matches: 2. V gene TRBV6-4 combines with J gene TRBJ2-3, with 7 positions matching TRBD1. The source of this sequence is an adult with an advanced solid tumor such as melanoma, head and neck, liver or kidney cancer. This specimen was CD4+ or CD8+ T cells sorted from blood, taken in a trial of the OX40 agonist ivuxolimab. CDR3 sequence reads: CASSDFGQGTDTQYF. DNA for the CDR3: TGTGCCAGCAGTGACTTTGGACAGGGCACAGATACGCAGTATTTT.